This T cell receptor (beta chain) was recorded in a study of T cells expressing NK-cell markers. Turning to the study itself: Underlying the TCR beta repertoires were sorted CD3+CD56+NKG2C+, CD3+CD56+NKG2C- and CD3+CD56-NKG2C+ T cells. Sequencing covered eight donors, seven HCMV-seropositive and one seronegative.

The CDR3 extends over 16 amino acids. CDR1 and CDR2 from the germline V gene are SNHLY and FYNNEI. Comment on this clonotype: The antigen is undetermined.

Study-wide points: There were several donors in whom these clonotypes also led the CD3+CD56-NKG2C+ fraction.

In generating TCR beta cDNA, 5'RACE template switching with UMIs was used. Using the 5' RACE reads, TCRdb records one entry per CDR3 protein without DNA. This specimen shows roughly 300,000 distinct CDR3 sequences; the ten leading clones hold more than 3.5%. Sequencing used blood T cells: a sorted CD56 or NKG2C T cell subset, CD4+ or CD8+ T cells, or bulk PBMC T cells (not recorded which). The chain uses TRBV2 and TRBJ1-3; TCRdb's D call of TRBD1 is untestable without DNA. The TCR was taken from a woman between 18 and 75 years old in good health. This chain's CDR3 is CASGRRDRSSGNTIYF.